The 10 T cell receptor beta chains below all came from one sample that was sequenced in a study of beta chain features in type 1 diabetes. Study results and caveats: Shorter TCRB CDR3s, moderately but significantly so, were found in Type 1 diabetes patients in all four CD4+ subsets.

The whole isolated RNA underwent reverse transcription, so sequencing captured expressed TCRB transcripts. The protocol was immunoSEQ multiplex PCR, while the TCRdb copy is restricted to in-frame clones and leaves out a portion. The table records 100,000 to 150,000 clones, around 10% of them present only once. These receptors have no known antigen. Material: central memory CD4+ T cells from blood. These receptor sequences come from a man aged 30-40 years with type 1 diabetes.

This clone came up a few times. V usage is TRBV6-5 and J usage is TRBJ1-2; tentative D call: TRBD1 (6 bases). Trimming took off 6 bases at V and 3 bases at J, with 17 bases between the two ends. Germline V CDR1 and CDR2: MNHEY, SVGAGI. The CDR3 has 15 amino acids. Here the CDR3 reads CASRSNGQRYYGYTF. CDR3 coding DNA: TGTGCCAGCAGATCAAATGGACAGAGATACTATGGCTACACCTTC.

The rearrangement links TRBV29-1 to TRBJ2-3; 10 bases line up with TRBD2. Germline V CDR1 and CDR2: SQVTM, ANQGSEA. The J segment lost 2 bases and the V segment lost 1 base, leaving 6 bases of the junction unmatched. The CDR3 sequence is 16 residues long. CDR3 sequence reads: CSVEVLAGSPTDTQYF. The CDR3 bases are TGCAGCGTTGAAGTACTAGCGGGGTCCCCCACAGATACGCAGTATTTT.

This clone was seen more than once but under ten times. V usage is TRBV9 and J usage is TRBJ2-2; 8 nucleotides line up with TRBD2. Germline CDR1 reads SGDLS; CDR2 reads YYNGEE. V lost 0 bases, J lost 5 bases, and 3 bases stayed unmatched. This CDR3 has 15 residues. CDR3 sequence: CASSVGIAGTGELFF. CDR3 nucleotides: TGTGCCAGCAGCGTAGGTATAGCGGGAACCGGGGAGCTGTTTTTT.

This clone occurred a few times. The chain recombines TRBV4-1 with TRBJ2-5; 10 bases are a match to TRBD2. Germline assignment: CDR1 MGHRA and CDR2 YSYEKL. The CDR3 spans 17 residues. The J segment lost 4 bases and the V segment lost 3 bases, leaving 11 bases of the junction unmatched. CDR3 amino acids: CASSQRASGGQGETQYF. The CDR3 bases are TGCGCCAGCAGCCAGCGTGCTAGCGGGGGCCAGGGAGAGACCCAGTACTTC.

V and J are TRBV2 and TRBJ1-1, with D hard to call. Trimming removed 9 bases at V and 4 bases at J, with 18 bases between. The CDR3 has 14 amino acids. CDR1 SNHLY and CDR2 FYNNEI come from the germline V gene. The CDR3 sequence: CASREGPDSTEAFF. The CDR3 bases are TGTGCCAGTAGAGAGGGCCCTGACTCCACTGAAGCTTTCTTT.

The chain uses TRBV5-1 and TRBJ2-5; 8 bases map to TRBD1. CDR1 is SGHRS and CDR2 is YFSETQ in the germline V gene. The CDR3 covers 14 residues. V trimming: 4 bases; J trimming: 4 bases; junction bases outside the gene matches: 6. CDR3: CASSQQQGGETQYF. CDR3 bases: TGCGCCAGCAGCCAACAACAGGGGGGAGAGACCCAGTACTTC.

This clone was picked up a small number of times. J is TRBJ1-2 and V is TRBV2, with 9 bases aligning to TRBD1. CDR1 SNHLY and CDR2 FYNNEI come from the germline V gene. CDR3 length equals 15 residues. With 8 bases clipped from V and 0 bases from J, the junction kept 7 bases outside the gene matches. CDR3 sequence reads: CASQMTGGTNYGYTF. CDR3 nucleotide sequence: TGTGCCAGCCAAATGACAGGGGGTACTAACTATGGCTACACCTTC.

The chain links TRBV7-2 to TRBJ1-4, with D tentatively TRBD1 (6 bases). Germline CDR1 is SGHTA and CDR2 is FQGNSA. The CDR3 has 15 amino acids. V lost 5 bases and J lost 4, with 14 bases in between. The DNA of the CDR3 is TGTGCCAGCAGCCTTATGACAGGAGTTAATGAAAAACTGTTTTTT. As protein: CASSLMTGVNEKLFF.

In this sample, this clone turned up a few times. This chain joins TRBV29-1 and TRBJ2-5; 8 bases fit TRBD2. Germline CDR1 is SQVTM and CDR2 is ANQGSEA. The V gene end was trimmed by 4 bases and the J gene end by 4 bases; junction bases not matched to a gene: 8. CDR3 length: 14 residues. The CDR3 here is CSVGDSGAGETQYF. In nucleotides, the CDR3 is TGCAGCGTTGGAGATAGCGGGGCGGGAGAGACCCAGTACTTC.

This clone was found a few times. CDR3 loop: CASNPGTGGRELFF. CDR3 sequence (DNA): TGTGCCAGCAACCCCGGGACAGGGGGTAGGGAACTGTTTTTT. This rearrangement joins TRBV7-9 to TRBJ1-4, with 11 bases fitting TRBD1. The J segment lost 12 bases and the V segment lost 7 bases, leaving 10 bases of the junction unmatched. Germline-derived CDR1 and CDR2 are SEHNR and FQNEAQ (reference sequence). The CDR3 loop spans 14 amino acids.